This T cell receptor beta chain is from a study of blood T cell repertoires in COVID-19. The wider study: Sources were T cells, B-cell-depleted T cells, or PBMCs; the material itself was cDNA or gDNA.

This CDR3 comprises 16 residues. Germline V lookup: CDR1 SGHNT, CDR2 YYREEE (reference sequence). The V gene lost 0 bases and the J gene lost 7 bases, with 20 bases spanning the gap. The data were produced by immunoSEQ multiplex PCR, yet TCRdb's version contains in-frame clones alone and is incomplete. The data contain some 300,000 clones, more than 75% of them singletons. The sequenced material came from PBMCs or T cells enriched from blood (not recorded which). This rearrangement joins TRBV5-4 to TRBJ2-7; tentative D call: TRBD2 (5 bases). This TCR was sampled from a woman aged 60 to 75 in a cohort exposed to, infected with or recovered from COVID-19 (not recorded which). CDR3 region: CASSLDPRPGSWEQYF. The CDR3 coding sequence is TGTGCCAGCAGCTTGGATCCCCGACCGGGATCTTGGGAGCAGTACTTC.